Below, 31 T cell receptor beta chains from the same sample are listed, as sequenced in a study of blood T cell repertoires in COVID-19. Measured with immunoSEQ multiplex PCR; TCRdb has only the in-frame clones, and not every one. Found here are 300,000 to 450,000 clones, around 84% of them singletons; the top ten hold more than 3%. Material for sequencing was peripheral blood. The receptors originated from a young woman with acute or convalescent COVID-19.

The CDR3 protein is CASSSGQVGTDGYTF. The CDR3 nucleotides are TGTGCCAGCAGTTCTGGACAGGTCGGGACTGATGGCTACACCTTC. The chain carries TRBV28 and TRBJ1-2; 7 nucleotides line up with TRBD1. From germline, CDR1 is MDHEN and CDR2 SYDVKM. V dropped 4 bases and J dropped 6; count of bases not matched to a gene: 11. This CDR3 is built from 15 residues.

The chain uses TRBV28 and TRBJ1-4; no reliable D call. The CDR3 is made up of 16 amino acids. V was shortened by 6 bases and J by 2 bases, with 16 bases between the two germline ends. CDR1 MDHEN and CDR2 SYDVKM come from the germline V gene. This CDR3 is CASSPGVRETNEKLFF. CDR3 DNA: TGTGCCAGCAGCCCCGGCGTTAGGGAGACTAATGAAAAACTGTTTTTT.

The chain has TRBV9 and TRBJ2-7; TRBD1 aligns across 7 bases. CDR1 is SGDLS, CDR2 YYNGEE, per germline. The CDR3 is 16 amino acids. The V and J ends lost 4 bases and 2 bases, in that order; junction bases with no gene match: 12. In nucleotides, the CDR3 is TGTGCCAGCAGCAGAGTTCCCCGGGACAGTACCTACGAGCAGTACTTC. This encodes CASSRVPRDSTYEQYF.

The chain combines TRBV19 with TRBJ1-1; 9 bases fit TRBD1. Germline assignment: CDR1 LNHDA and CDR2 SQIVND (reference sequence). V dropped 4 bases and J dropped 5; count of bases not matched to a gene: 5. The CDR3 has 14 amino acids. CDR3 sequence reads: CASSRGQGRTEAFF. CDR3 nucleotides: TGTGCCAGTAGTAGGGGACAGGGTAGGACTGAAGCTTTCTTT. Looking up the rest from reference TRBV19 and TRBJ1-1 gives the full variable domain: DGGITQSPKYLFRKEGQNVTLSCEQNLNHDAMYWYRQDPGQGLRLIYYSQIVNDFQKGDIAEGYSVSREKKESFPLTVTSAQKNPTAFYLCASSRGQGRTEAFFGQGTRLTVV.

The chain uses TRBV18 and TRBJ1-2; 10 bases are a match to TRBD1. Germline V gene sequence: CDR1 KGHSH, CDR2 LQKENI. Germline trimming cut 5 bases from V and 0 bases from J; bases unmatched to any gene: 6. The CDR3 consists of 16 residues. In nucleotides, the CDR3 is TGTGCCAGCTCATCCGGGACAGGGGCTTCTAACTATGGCTACACCTTC. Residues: CASSSGTGASNYGYTF. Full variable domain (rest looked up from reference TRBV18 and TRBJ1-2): NAGVMQNPRHLVRRRGQEARLRCSPMKGHSHVYWYRQLPEEGLKFMVYLQKENIIDESGMPKERFSAEFPKEGPSILRIQQVVRGDSAAYFCASSSGTGASNYGYTFGSGTRLTVV.

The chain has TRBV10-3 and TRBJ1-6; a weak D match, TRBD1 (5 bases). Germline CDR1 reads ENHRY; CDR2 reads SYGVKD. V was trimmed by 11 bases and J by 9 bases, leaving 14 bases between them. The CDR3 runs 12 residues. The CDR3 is CAGGRGTSPLHF. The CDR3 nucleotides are TGTGCCGGAGGGCGGGGGACTTCACCCCTCCACTTT.

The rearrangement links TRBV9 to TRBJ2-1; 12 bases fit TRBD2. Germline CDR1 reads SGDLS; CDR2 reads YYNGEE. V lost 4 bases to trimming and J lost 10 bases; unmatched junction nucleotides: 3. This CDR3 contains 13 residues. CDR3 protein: CASSSGLAGEQFF. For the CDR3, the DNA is TGTGCCAGCAGCTCCGGACTAGCGGGAGAGCAGTTCTTC.

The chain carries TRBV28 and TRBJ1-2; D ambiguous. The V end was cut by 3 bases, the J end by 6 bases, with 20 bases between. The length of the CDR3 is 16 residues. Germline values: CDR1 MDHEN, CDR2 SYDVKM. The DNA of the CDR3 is TGTGCCAGCAGTTTGGCCCTCGAGGGTCGTAAGGATGGCTACACCTTC. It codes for CASSLALEGRKDGYTF.

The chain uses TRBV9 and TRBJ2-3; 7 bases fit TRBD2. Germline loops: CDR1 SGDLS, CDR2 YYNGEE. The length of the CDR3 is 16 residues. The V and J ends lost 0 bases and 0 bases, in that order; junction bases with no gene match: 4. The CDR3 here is CASSVGAGGSTDTQYF. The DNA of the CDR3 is TGTGCCAGCAGCGTAGGGGCCGGGGGGAGCACAGATACGCAGTATTTT.

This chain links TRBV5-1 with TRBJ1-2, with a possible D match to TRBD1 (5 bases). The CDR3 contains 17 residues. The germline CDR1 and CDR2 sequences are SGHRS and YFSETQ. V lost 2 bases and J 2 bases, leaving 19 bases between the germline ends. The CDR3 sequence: CASSFGWGLHRNYGYTF. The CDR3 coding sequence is TGCGCCAGCAGCTTCGGGTGGGGATTACACAGGAACTATGGCTACACCTTC.

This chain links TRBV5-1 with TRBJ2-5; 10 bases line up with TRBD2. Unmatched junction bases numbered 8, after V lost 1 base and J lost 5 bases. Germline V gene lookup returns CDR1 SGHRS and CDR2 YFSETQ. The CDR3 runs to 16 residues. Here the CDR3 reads CASSLLSGRAGETQYF. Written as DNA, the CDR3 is TGCGCCAGCAGCTTGTTAAGCGGGAGGGCCGGGGAGACCCAGTACTTC.

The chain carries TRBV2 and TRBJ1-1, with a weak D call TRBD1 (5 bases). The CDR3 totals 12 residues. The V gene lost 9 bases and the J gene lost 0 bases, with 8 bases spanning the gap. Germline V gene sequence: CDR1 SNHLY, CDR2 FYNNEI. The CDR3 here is CARQVMNTEAFF. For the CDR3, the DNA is TGTGCCAGACAGGTAATGAACACTGAAGCTTTCTTT.

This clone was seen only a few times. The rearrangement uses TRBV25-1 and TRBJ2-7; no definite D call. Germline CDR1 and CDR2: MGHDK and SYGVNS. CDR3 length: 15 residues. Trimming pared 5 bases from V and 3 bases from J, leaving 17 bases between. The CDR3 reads CASSTSKQLNYEQYF. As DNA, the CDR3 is TGTGCCAGCAGTACCTCGAAACAGCTCAACTACGAGCAGTACTTC.

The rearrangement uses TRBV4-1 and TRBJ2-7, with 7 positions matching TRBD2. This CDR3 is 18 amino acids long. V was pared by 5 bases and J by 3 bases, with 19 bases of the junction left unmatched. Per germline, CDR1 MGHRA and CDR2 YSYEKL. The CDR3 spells CASSFSAGGSLYGYEQYF. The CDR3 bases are TGCGCCAGCAGCTTTTCCGCCGGGGGGTCACTTTATGGCTACGAGCAGTACTTC.

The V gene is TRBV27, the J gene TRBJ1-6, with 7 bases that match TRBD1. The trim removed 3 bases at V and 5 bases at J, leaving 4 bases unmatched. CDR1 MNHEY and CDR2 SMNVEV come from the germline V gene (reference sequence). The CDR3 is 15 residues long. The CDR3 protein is CASSFGQANNSPLHF. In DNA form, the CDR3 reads TGTGCCAGCAGTTTCGGACAGGCGAATAATTCACCCCTCCACTTT.

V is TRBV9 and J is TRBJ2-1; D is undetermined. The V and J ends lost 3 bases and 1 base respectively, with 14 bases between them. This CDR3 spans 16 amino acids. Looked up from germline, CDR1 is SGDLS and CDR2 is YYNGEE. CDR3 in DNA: TGTGCCAGCAGCGACGCCTTTTCGGGTTCCTACAATGAGCAGTTCTTC. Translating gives CASSDAFSGSYNEQFF.

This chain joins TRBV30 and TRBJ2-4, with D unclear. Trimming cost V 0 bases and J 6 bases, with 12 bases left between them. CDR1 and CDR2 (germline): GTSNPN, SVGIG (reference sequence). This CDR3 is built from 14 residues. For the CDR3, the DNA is TGTGCCTGGAGTGTACGACTGGATGGAAACATTCAGTACTTC. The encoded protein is CAWSVRLDGNIQYF.

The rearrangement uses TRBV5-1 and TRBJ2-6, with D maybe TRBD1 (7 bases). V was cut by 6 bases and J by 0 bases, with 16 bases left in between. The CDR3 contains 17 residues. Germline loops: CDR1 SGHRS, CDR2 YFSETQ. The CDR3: CASNLGQGGSGANVLTF. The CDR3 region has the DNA TGCGCCAGCAACCTGGGGCAGGGGGGCTCTGGGGCCAACGTCCTGACTTTC.

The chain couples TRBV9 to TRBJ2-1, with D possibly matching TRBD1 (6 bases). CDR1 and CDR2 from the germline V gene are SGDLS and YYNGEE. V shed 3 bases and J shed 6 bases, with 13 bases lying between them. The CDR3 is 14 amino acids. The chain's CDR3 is CASSARQGSNEQFF. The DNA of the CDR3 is TGTGCCAGCAGCGCCCGGCAGGGGAGCAATGAGCAGTTCTTC.

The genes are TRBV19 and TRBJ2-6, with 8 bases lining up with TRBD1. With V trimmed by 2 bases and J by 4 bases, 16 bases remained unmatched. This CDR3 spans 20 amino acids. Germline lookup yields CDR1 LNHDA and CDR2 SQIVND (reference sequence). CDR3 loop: CASSIKGLSGGASGANVLTF. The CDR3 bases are TGTGCCAGTAGTATAAAAGGTCTGTCAGGGGGCGCGAGCGGGGCCAACGTCCTGACTTTC. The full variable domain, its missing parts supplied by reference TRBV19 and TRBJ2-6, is DGGITQSPKYLFRKEGQNVTLSCEQNLNHDAMYWYRQDPGQGLRLIYYSQIVNDFQKGDIAEGYSVSREKKESFPLTVTSAQKNPTAFYLCASSIKGLSGGASGANVLTFGAGSRLTVL.

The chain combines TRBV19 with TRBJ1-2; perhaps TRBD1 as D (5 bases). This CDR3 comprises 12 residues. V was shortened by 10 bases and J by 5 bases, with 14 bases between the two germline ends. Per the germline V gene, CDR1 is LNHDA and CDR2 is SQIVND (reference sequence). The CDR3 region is CATSPGPYGYTF. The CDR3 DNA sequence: TGTGCCACCTCCCCAGGGCCTTATGGCTACACCTTC.

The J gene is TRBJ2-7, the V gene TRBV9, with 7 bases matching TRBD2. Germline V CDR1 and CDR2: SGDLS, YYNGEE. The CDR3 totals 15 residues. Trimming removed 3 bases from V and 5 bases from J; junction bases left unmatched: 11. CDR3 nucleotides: TGTGCCAGCAGCGAAGGGGCGGGGGATTCAAACGAGCAGTACTTC. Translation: CASSEGAGDSNEQYF.

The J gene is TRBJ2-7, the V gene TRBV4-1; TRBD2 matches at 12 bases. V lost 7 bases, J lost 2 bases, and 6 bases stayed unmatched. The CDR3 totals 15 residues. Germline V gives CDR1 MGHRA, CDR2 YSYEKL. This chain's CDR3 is CASTPTSGGPYEQYF. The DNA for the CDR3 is TGCGCCAGCACCCCGACTAGCGGGGGCCCCTACGAGCAGTACTTC.

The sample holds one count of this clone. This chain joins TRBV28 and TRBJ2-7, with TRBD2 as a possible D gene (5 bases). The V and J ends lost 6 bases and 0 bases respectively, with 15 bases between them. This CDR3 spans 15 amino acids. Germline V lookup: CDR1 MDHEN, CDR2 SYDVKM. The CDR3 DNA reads TGTGCCAGCAGGAAATCGGGATCATACTCCTACGAGCAGTACTTC. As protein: CASRKSGSYSYEQYF. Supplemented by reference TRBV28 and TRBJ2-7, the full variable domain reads DVKVTQSSRYLVKRTGEKVFLECVQDMDHENMFWYRQDPGLGLRLIYFSYDVKMKEKGDIPEGYSVSREKKERFSLILESASTNQTSMYLCASRKSGSYSYEQYFGPGTRLTVT.

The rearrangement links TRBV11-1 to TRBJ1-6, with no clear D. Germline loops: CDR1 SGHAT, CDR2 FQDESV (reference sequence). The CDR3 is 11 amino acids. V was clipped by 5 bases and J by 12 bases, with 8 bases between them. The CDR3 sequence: CASSPNVPLHF. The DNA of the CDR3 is TGTGCCAGCAGCCCTAACGTACCCCTCCACTTT.

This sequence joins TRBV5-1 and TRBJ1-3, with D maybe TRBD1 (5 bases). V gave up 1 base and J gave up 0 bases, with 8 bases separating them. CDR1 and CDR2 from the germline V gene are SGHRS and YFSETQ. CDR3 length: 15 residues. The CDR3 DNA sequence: TGCGCCAGCAGCTTGCCAGGGTTCTCTGGAAACACCATATATTTT. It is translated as CASSLPGFSGNTIYF.

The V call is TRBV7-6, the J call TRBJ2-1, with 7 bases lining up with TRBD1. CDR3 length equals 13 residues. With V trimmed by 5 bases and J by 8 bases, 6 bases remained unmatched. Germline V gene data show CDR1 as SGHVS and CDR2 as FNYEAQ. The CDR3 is CASSTTGKDEQFF. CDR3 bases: TGTGCCAGCAGCACGACAGGGAAGGATGAGCAGTTCTTC.

The CDR3 nucleotides are TGCGCCAGCAGCCCGACAGGGGTGTATGGCTACACCTTC. Its translation is CASSPTGVYGYTF. V is TRBV5-1 and J is TRBJ1-2; 8 positions match TRBD1. V was pared by 4 bases and J by 5 bases, with 4 bases of the junction left unmatched. The germline CDR1 and CDR2 sequences are SGHRS and YFSETQ. This CDR3 contains 13 residues.

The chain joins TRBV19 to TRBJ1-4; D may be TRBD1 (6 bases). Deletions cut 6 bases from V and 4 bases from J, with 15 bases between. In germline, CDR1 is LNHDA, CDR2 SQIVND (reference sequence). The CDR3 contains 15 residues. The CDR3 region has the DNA TGTGCCAGTAGCAATACAGGGCGAGATAATGAAAAACTGTTTTTT. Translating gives CASSNTGRDNEKLFF.

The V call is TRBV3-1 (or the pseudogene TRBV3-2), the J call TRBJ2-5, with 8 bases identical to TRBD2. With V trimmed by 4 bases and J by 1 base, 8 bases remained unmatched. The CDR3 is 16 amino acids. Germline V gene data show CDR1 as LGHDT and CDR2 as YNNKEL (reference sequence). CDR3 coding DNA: TGTGCCAGCAGCCCGTCTAGCGGGTACGGCCAAGAGACCCAGTACTTC. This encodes CASSPSSGYGQETQYF.

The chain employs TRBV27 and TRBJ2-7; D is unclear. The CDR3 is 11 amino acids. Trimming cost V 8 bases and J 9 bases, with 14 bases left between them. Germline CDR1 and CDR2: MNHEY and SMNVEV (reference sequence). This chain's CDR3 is CASGLAGWQYF. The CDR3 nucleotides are TGTGCCAGCGGGTTGGCCGGGTGGCAGTACTTC.